The clone carrying this T cell receptor (beta chain) has a count of ten or more. This sample was taken from a study of T cells in Graves' hyperthyroidism and ophthalmopathy. Researchers barred patients who had uncontrolled infection, other autoimmune disease, pregnancy or lactation. The CDR3 regions of TCR beta were amplified from RNA transcripts. The HTBI primer set served for first-round RT-PCR of the TCR CDR3. MiXCR, applied by TCRdb to the multiplex PCR reads, yields one record per CDR3 protein. This repertoire shows more than 300,000 distinct CDR3 sequences, roughly 15% found once; its top ten account for roughly a fifth. Trimming stripped 5 bases from V and 1 base from J, with 11 bases between. The CDR3 loop spans 15 amino acids.

Sequenced material: blood. The chain links TRBV12-3 or TRBV12-4 to TRBJ2-2, with D possibly being TRBD2 (6 bases). The receptor was isolated from a woman in her twenties or thirties with Graves' ophthalmopathy. CDR3 protein: CASSTSPENTGELFF. In DNA, the CDR3 is TGTGCCAGCAGTACTAGCCCCGAGAACACCGGGGAGCTGTTTTTT.